A selection of T cell receptor beta chains follows, all from one sample in a study of T-cell reconstitution after alpha-beta-depleted transplantation in children. TCRdb analysed the PCR reads with MiXCR anew, one entry per CDR3 protein. The profile covers some 500,000 distinct CDR3 sequences, with roughly 18% appearing a single time and 3% to 4% taken by the ten largest. Sequencing was performed on PBMCs from the stem cell graft donor, taken from the stem cell graft. The receptors stem from a human donor who donated a stem cell graft to a child with acute lymphoblastic leukemia. Both conserved end residues are part of each CDR3. D genes are given only for firm matches. Rows give clone size only sometimes, using once, few, many, or a class for an expanded clone.

.	few	TRBJ2-5	TRBV7-9	TGTGCCAGCTTGCCCACGTACTTC	CASLPTYF
.	few	TRBJ2-7	TRBV15	TGTGCCACCAGCAGACACGGAGCTGGCGAGCAGTACTTC	CATSRHGAGEQYF
.	.	TRBJ2-7	TRBV5-1	TGCGCCAGCGGGACAAGCAGCTACTACGAGCAGTACTTC	CASGTSSYYEQYF
.	.	TRBJ1-2	TRBV14	TGTGCCAGCAGCCAAGAGTTCGGCCCGTACTATGGCTACACCTTC	CASSQEFGPYYGYTF
TRBD1	.	TRBJ2-2	TRBV29-1	TGCAGCGTAGGACAGGCGAACACCGGGGAGCTGTTTTTT	CSVGQANTGELFF
TRBD1	.	TRBJ2-7	TRBV12-3/TRBV12-4	TGTGCCACGGGTGGGCAGGGGGCCTACGAGCAGTACTTC	CATGGQGAYEQYF
TRBD1	few	TRBJ2-7	TRBV27	TGTGCCAGCAGTGGACAGGAAGCCTCCTACGAGCAGTACTTC	CASSGQEASYEQYF
TRBD1	.	TRBJ1-1	TRBV6-1	TGTGCCAGCAGCGGGACAGGGAGCCTGAACACTGAAGCTTTCTTT	CASSGTGSLNTEAFF
TRBD1	few	TRBJ1-6	TRBV6-5	TGTGCCAGCAGTTCGACAGGGGCCAGTAATTCACCCCTCCACTTT	CASSSTGASNSPLHF
TRBD2	.	TRBJ2-1	TRBV4-1	TGCGCCAGCAGCCAAGATCGGATTATAGCGGGAGGAAACAATGAGCAGTTCTTC	CASSQDRIIAGGNNEQFF
.	.	TRBJ1-2	TRBV11-1	TGTGCCAGCAGCTTCGAGACCGGGGAAGGGACCTATGGCTACACCTTC	CASSFETGEGTYGYTF
.	few	TRBJ2-2	TRBV12-3/TRBV12-4	TGTGCCAGCAGAGGAACAGTTACCGGGGAGCTGTTTTTT	CASRGTVTGELFF
.	few	TRBJ2-7	TRBV27	TGTGCCAGCAGTACAGGGTTACGGTACTACGAGCAGTACTTC	CASSTGLRYYEQYF
.	.	TRBJ2-2	TRBV29-1	TGCAGCGTTGAGGTTGGGTTGAACACCGGGGAGCTGTTTTTT	CSVEVGLNTGELFF
.	.	TRBJ1-2	TRBV5-1	TGCGCCAGCAGCTTGGTTCCGGGGGGCGGGAGCTATGGCTACACCTTC	CASSLVPGGGSYGYTF
.	few	TRBJ2-2	TRBV9	TGTGCCAGCAGCGTCTTCGCAGGGATGAACACCGGGGAGCTGTTTTTT	CASSVFAGMNTGELFF
TRBD1	many	TRBJ2-7	TRBV27	TGTGCCAGCAGTTGGGGGACAGGGGGCTACGAGCAGTACTTC	CASSWGTGGYEQYF
.	.	TRBJ1-2	TRBV20-1	TGCAGTGCTAGAGGGAGTGGAGGACCCGTCTATGGCTACACCTTC	CSARGSGGPVYGYTF
.	.	TRBJ2-3	TRBV20-1	TGCAGTGCCAGCAGGGAACTGCGCACAGATACGCAGTATTTT	CSASRELRTDTQYF
.	few	TRBJ2-3	TRBV7-9	TGTGCCGGCCTGGGGAGCGCAGATACGCAGTATTTT	CAGLGSADTQYF
.	few	TRBJ2-5	TRBV3-1	TGTGCCAGCAGCGATCTGGGACGGCCGTACCAAGAGACCCAGTACTTC	CASSDLGRPYQETQYF
.	.	TRBJ1-1	TRBV11-1	TGTGCCAGCAGCTTGGGCCCCAGACCGACAGACTACATGAACACTGAAGCTTTCTTT	CASSLGPRPTDYMNTEAFF
TRBD1	many	TRBJ2-1	TRBV5-1	TGCGCCAGCAGCGTTGGACAGGGGGGCTCCTACAATGAGCAGTTCTTC	CASSVGQGGSYNEQFF
.	few	TRBJ1-5	TRBV7-2	TGTGCCAGCAGCTCAGGGTGGACATCCCATAGCAATCAGCCCCAGCATTTT	CASSSGWTSHSNQPQHF
.	few	TRBJ2-6	TRBV2	TGTGCCAGCAGTGAAGGAGGGTCCGGGGCCAACGTCCTGACTTTC	CASSEGGSGANVLTF
TRBD2	.	TRBJ2-1	TRBV12-3/TRBV12-4	TGTGCCAGCAGGTCGGTAGCGGGAGCTTACAATGAGCAGTTCTTC	CASRSVAGAYNEQFF
TRBD2	few	TRBJ2-1	TRBV5-1	TGCGCCAGCAGCTTGGCCGGGACTAGCGGGAGGGCCCGGCAGTTCTTC	CASSLAGTSGRARQFF
.	.	TRBJ2-3	TRBV7-2	TGTGCCAGCAGCTTAGAGACACATACGCAGTATTTT	CASSLETHTQYF
.	.	TRBJ2-3	TRBV12-3/TRBV12-4	TGTGCCAGCAGTTCCGCGAGCACAGATACGCAGTATTTT	CASSSASTDTQYF
.	.	TRBJ2-5	TRBV5-1	TGCGCCAGCAGCTTTTCGTGGGAGACCCAGTACTTC	CASSFSWETQYF
.	few	TRBJ1-1	TRBV19	TGTGCCAGTAGTATGCAGGGGATGAACACTGAAGCTTTCTTT	CASSMQGMNTEAFF
.	.	TRBJ2-1	TRBV27	TGTGCCAGCAGTTTATCTATCCCCCGGAATGAGCAGTTCTTC	CASSLSIPRNEQFF
TRBD2	.	TRBJ2-1	TRBV5-1	TGCGCCAGCAGCGCTGGGACTAGCGGGAGGCGCTACAATGAGCAGTTCTTC	CASSAGTSGRRYNEQFF
.	few	TRBJ2-2	TRBV20-1	TGCAGTGCTAGTTACACCGGGGAGCTGTTTTTT	CSASYTGELFF
.	few	TRBJ1-1	TRBV6-1	TGTGCCAGCAGTGCCGTCGGAGCCTGGAACACTGAAGCTTTCTTT	CASSAVGAWNTEAFF
TRBD2	.	TRBJ2-3	TRBV20-1	TGCAGTGGCCTAGCGGGAGGGCCAGATACGCAGTATTTT	CSGLAGGPDTQYF
TRBD1	few	TRBJ2-5	TRBV27	TGTGCCAGCCGAGAGACAGGGAACCCCCCAGAGACCCAGTACTTC	CASRETGNPPETQYF
TRBD2	.	TRBJ2-7	TRBV3-1	TGTGCCAGCAGCCAAGGTCACGGGAGGGCTAACGAGCAGTACTTC	CASSQGHGRANEQYF
.	.	TRBJ2-1	TRBV5-1	TGCGCCAGCAGCTTGTTCGGCGATTACAATGAGCAGTTCTTC	CASSLFGDYNEQFF
TRBD1	.	TRBJ1-2	TRBV27	TGTGCCAGCAGTCCCGGGACAGGGGGCCCCGGCTACACCTTC	CASSPGTGGPGYTF
.	few	TRBJ2-2	TRBV24-1	TGTGCCACCAGTGAGCAGGGCGCCGGGGAGCTGTTTTTT	CATSEQGAGELFF
.	few	TRBJ2-7	TRBV29-1	TGCAGCGTTGAGGGATTGTCCTACGAGCAGTACTTC	CSVEGLSYEQYF
TRBD2	few	TRBJ2-1	TRBV7-3	TGTGCCAGCAGCTTAAGCCTAGCGGAGTACAATGAGCAGTTCTTC	CASSLSLAEYNEQFF